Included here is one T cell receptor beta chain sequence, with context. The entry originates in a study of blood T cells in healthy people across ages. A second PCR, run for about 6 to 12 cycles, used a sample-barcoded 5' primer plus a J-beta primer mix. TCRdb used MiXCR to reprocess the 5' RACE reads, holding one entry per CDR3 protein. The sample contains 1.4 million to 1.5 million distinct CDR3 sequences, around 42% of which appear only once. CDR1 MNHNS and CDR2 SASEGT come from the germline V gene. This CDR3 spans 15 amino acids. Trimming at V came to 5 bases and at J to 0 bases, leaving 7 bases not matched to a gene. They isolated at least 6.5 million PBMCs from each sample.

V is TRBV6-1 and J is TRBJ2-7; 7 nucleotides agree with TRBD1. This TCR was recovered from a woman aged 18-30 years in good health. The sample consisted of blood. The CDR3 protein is CASSNRQGSSYEQYF. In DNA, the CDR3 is TGTGCCAGCAGTAACAGACAGGGTAGCTCCTACGAGCAGTACTTC.